These 8 T cell receptor beta chains originate from one sample sequenced in a study of cytomegalovirus exposure and HLA in healthy donors listed by TCRdb under 2017. The library was prepared using the immunoSEQ multiplex PCR assay. For the multiplex PCR, a mixture combining 60 forward primers for TCR Vbeta segments and 13 reverse primers for TCR Jbeta segments was used. TCRdb limited this immuneACCESS table to in-frame rearrangements with V and J called. A share of clones is missing; checked studies link under half to unresolved V genes, and the rest is unexplained. The sample table shows fewer than 150,000 clones, and around 74% are seen once. The ten top clones hold about 29% of the sample. The material sequenced was PBMCs. These TCRs come from a man between 60 and 75 years old in good health and CMV-seropositive.

The chain employs TRBV6-6 and TRBJ2-7, with TRBD2 identical over 11 bases. After removal of 6 bases from V and 3 bases from J, the junction contained 7 bases not matched to a gene. CDR1 and CDR2 from the germline V gene are MNHNY and SVGAGI (reference sequence). The CDR3 is 15 residues long. The CDR3 DNA reads TGTGCCAGCAGCTTCCTAGCGGGGGGCCGCTACGAGCAGTACTTC. Its translation is CASSFLAGGRYEQYF.

This chain uses TRBV30 with TRBJ1-1, with D tentatively TRBD1 (6 bases). V lost 0 bases to trimming and J lost 5 bases, with 16 bases between them. The CDR3 sequence is 15 residues long. Germline V gene sequence: CDR1 GTSNPN, CDR2 SVGIG (reference sequence). The CDR3 coding sequence is TGTGCCTGGAGTGTAGATCGGGGGGCGAGAACTGAAGCTTTCTTT. It encodes CAWSVDRGARTEAFF.

The chain is built from TRBV5-1 and TRBJ2-2; TRBD1 might be the D (6 bases). CDR3 size: 14 residues. CDR1 and CDR2 (germline): SGHRS, YFSETQ. With 4 bases removed from V and 5 bases from J, the gap between germline ends came to 12 bases. The CDR3 region has the DNA TGCGCCAGCAGCGATATAGGGGGAACCGGGGAGCTGTTTTTT. This codes for CASSDIGGTGELFF. The whole variable domain, remainder taken from reference TRBV5-1 and TRBJ2-2, is KAGVTQTPRYLIKTRGQQVTLSCSPISGHRSVSWYQQTPGQGLQFLFEYFSETQRNKGNFPGRFSGRQFSNSRSEMNVSTLELGDSALYLCASSDIGGTGELFFGEGSRLTVL.

This rearrangement joins TRBV7-3 to TRBJ2-7; 7 nucleotides match TRBD2. Losses at the gene ends were 2 bases for V and 2 bases for J; bases not matched to a gene: 6. Germline V lookup: CDR1 SGHTA, CDR2 FQGTGA. This CDR3 is built from 15 residues. The CDR3 spells CASSLRGDQTYEQYF. CDR3 in DNA: TGTGCCAGCAGCTTACGGGGGGACCAAACCTACGAGCAGTACTTC.

The V gene is TRBV4-1, the J gene TRBJ1-4; 8 bases are a match to TRBD1. This CDR3 region has 16 residues. The V and J ends lost 2 bases and 11 bases, in that order; junction bases with no gene match: 13. Germline CDR1 MGHRA, CDR2 YSYEKL. The CDR3 sequence is CASSQSRTGSIRKLFF. The CDR3 nucleotides read TGCGCCAGCAGCCAATCAAGGACAGGGAGCATTCGGAAACTGTTTTTT.

V and J are TRBV6-5 and TRBJ1-3; tentatively, D is TRBD1 (5 bases). CDR1 and CDR2 from the germline V gene are MNHEY and SVGAGI. This CDR3 has 15 residues. V was pared by 6 bases and J by 5 bases, with 17 bases between. The CDR3 loop is CASSSNGGVRNTIYF. The CDR3 nucleotides are TGTGCCAGCAGCTCCAACGGAGGGGTGCGAAACACCATATATTTT.

The V call is TRBV6-1, the J call TRBJ2-7; a possible D gene is TRBD1 (6 bases). CDR1 and CDR2 from the germline V gene are MNHNS and SASEGT. V was clipped by 8 bases and J by 6 bases, with 17 bases between them. The CDR3 length is 13 residues. As DNA, the CDR3 is TGTGCCAGCGATTTGACCGACAGGAGCGAGCAGTACTTC. The encoded protein is CASDLTDRSEQYF.

The chain recombines TRBV6-6 with TRBJ1-5, with 9 bases lining up with TRBD1. The CDR3 runs 14 residues. Germline CDR1 reads MNHNY; CDR2 reads SVGAGI (reference sequence). After removal of 10 bases from V and 4 bases from J, the junction contained 8 bases not matched to a gene. The CDR3 DNA follows: TGTGCCATTCACAGGGGGCTAGGTAATCAGCCCCAGCATTTT. This codes for CAIHRGLGNQPQHF.